This T cell receptor (beta chain) derives from a study of T cell repertoires in cytomegalovirus infection. Study-wide background: Public TCR beta signatures provided an indication of both CMV infection and a matching HLA type.

With 2 bases removed from V and 2 bases from J, the gap between germline ends came to 12 bases. The CDR3 is made up of 15 amino acids. CDR1 SEHNR and CDR2 FQNEAQ come from the germline V gene (reference sequence). Using its own MiXCR run on the reads, TCRdb lists one record per CDR3 protein. The table lists hundreds of thousands of distinct CDR3 sequences, roughly 31% of them singletons. A word on this clonotype: Its antigen is not known.

Study-level findings and limits: Dominating the ex vivo response were HLA-C-restricted CMV-specific TCR beta clonotypes.

The material sequenced was cultured CD8+ T cells from PBMCs, taken from culture after CMV antigen stimulation. The V gene is TRBV7-9, the J gene TRBJ1-2; D not resolved. The receptor was isolated from a human donor in good health (CMV status not recorded). Some clones in this sample may be carry-over from other donors' samples. The CDR3: CASSLRSPENYGYTF. Here the CDR3 DNA reads TGTGCCAGCAGCTTAAGGTCTCCGGAAAACTATGGCTACACCTTC. Combining the CDR3 with reference TRBV7-9 and TRBJ1-2 gives the whole variable domain DTGVSQNPRHKITKRGQNVTFRCDPISEHNRLYWYRQTLGQGPEFLTYFQNEAQLEKSRLLSDRFSAERPKGSFSTLEIQRTEQGDSAMYLCASSLRSPENYGYTFGSGTRLTVV.